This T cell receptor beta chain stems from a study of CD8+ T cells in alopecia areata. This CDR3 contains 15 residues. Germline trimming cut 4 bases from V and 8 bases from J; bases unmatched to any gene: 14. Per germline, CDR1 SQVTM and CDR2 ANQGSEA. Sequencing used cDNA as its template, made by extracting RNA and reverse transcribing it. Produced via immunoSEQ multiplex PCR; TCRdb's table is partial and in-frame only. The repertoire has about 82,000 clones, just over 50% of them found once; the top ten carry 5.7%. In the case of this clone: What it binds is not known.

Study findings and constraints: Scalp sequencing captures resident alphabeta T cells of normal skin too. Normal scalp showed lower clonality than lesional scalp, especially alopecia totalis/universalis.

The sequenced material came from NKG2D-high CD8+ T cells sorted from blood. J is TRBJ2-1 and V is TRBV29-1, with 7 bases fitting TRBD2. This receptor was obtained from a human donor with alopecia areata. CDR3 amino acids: CSVVVGLAETDEQFF. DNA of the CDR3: TGCAGCGTTGTTGTGGGGCTAGCGGAGACCGATGAGCAGTTCTTC.